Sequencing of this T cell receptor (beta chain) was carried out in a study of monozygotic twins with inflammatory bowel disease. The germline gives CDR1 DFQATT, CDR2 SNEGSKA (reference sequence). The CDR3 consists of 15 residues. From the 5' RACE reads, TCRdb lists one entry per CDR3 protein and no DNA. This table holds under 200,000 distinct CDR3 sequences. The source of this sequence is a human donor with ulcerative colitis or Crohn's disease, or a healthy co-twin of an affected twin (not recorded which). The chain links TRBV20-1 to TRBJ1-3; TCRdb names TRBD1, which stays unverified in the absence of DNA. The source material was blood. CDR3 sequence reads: CSAKTPGVSGNTIYF.